The clone carrying this T cell receptor beta chain was recorded at least ten times. Its antigen remains unidentified. This sample was taken from a study of human T cells and chemical hapten exposure. Study-level results: Expanded TCR counts at PT1 were positively correlated with the patch test score.

Separate cDNA molecules received unique molecular identifiers, which the library attached to them. Authors' processing steps: Per-sample TCR counts ranged from about 23,224 to 750,000, median 95,638. TCRdb re-called the RACE reads with MiXCR, one entry per CDR3 protein. Clone size and V and J calls follow TCRdb, not the original study. The profile shows about 30,000 distinct CDR3 sequences, 5.8% of them singletons. As for time point: patch test 3, about 24 weeks after DPC sensitization. Treatment reported: therapeutic diphenylcyclopropenone sensitization with weekly scalp DPC. The sequenced sample was whole blood, obtained in connection with sensitization to the hapten diphenylcyclopropenone (DPC). This receptor was identified in a man younger than 45 with alopecia areata. Some clones in this sample may be carry-over from other donors' samples.

CDR3 sequence reads: CASSLDRPNYGYTF. CDR3 DNA sequence: TGTGCCAGCAGCTTGGACAGACCTAACTATGGCTACACCTTC. This chain links TRBV5-5 with TRBJ1-2; no clear D. Germline CDR1 is SGHKS and CDR2 is YYEKEE (reference sequence). The germline V and J ends were trimmed by 0 bases and 0 bases, with 6 bases remaining between them. The CDR3 runs 14 residues.